This TCR beta chain was sequenced for a study of tumor and adjacent non-tumor tissue in lung cancer. Looking at the study overall: Samples averaged around 4 million productive TCRbeta reads each.

No cell sorting was done before RNA was extracted from the tissue. The normal lung tissue was taken more than 3 cm from the tumor edge. A modified ARM-PCR protocol with three rounds of nested PCR amplified TCRbeta. Via MiXCR, TCRdb re-called the multiplex PCR reads, giving one row per CDR3 protein. This sample has around 100,000 distinct CDR3 sequences, with approximately 65% found just once. CDR3 size: 18 residues. The germline CDR1 and CDR2 sequences are SGHNT and YENEEA. Trimming removed 2 bases at V and 0 bases at J, with 18 bases between. Sequencing was done on a sample of distant non-tumor lung tissue. V gene TRBV11-3 combines with J gene TRBJ2-3; no firm D call. The sequence was collected from a young man with non-small cell lung cancer. CDR3 sequence (DNA): TGTGCCAGCAGCTTACACCGAGACTCGGCCGCGAGCACAGATACGCAGTATTTT. As protein: CASSLHRDSAASTDTQYF.